The clone carrying this T cell receptor (beta chain) was found many times. Germline CDR1 reads MGHRA; CDR2 reads YSYEKL. The CDR3 has 16 amino acids. Trimming removed 2 bases at V and 2 bases at J, with 15 bases between. This sample is drawn from a study of early T cells in non-severe SARS-CoV-2 infection. Each single cDNA molecule received a unique molecular identifier. TCRdb re-derived calls from the 5' RACE reads in MiXCR, one entry per CDR3 protein. The table records 15,000 to 25,000 distinct CDR3 sequences, 4.2% of them present only once. Sequencing input: whole blood. The chain couples TRBV4-1 to TRBJ1-1; D unresolved. The source of this sequence is an adult who was a healthcare worker with PCR-confirmed SARS-CoV-2 infection or an uninfected control (not recorded which). Written as DNA, the CDR3 is TGCGCCAGCAGCCAACCCAGGACTCCAGTAAACACTGAAGCTTTCTTT. Amino acid sequence: CASSQPRTPVNTEAFF.